Following are 24 T cell receptor beta chains from one sample sequenced in a study of T-cell reconstitution after alpha-beta-depleted transplantation in children (dated by TCRdb to the mid-2010s). Receptor libraries were prepared by PCR. Instrument on record: Illumina HiSeq 2500. To normalize quantification of the TCRbeta repertoire, the TCR libraries were built with molecular barcoding that relied on unique molecular identifiers. TCRdb's own reprocessing of the public reads used fastp at Q25 and MiXCR and kept productive beta chains. All rows with the same CDR3 protein become a single entry with the most common DNA and genes. This sample lists roughly 180,000 distinct CDR3 sequences; about 14% were detected once. The ten largest clonotypes hold roughly 13% of the sample. The material was PBMCs from the stem cell graft donor, obtained from the stem cell graft. The receptors here all came from a human donor who donated a stem cell graft to a child with acute lymphoblastic leukemia.

The table lists this clonotype with many counts. CDR3 DNA: TGCAGCGTTAATGACGGACAGATTAATTCACCCCTCCACTTT. Encoded protein: CSVNDGQINSPLHF. The chain couples TRBV29-1 to TRBJ1-6; D might be TRBD1 (6 bases). Germline V gives CDR1 SQVTM, CDR2 ANQGSEA. Trimming shortened V by 5 bases and J by 6 bases, and 14 bases separated the two germline ends. The CDR3 runs to 14 residues.

This clonotype turned up a few times. The limits of the CDR3 on the DNA are not certain, so only TCRdb's listed CDR3 is given. The gene calls are TRBV11-2 and TRBJ1-1; the D segment call TRBD1 is taken from the table without a DNA check. Looked up from germline, CDR1 is SGHAT and CDR2 is FQNNGV. The CDR3 is made up of 18 amino acids, end residues included. CDR3: CASSLLTFGGRLNTEAFF.

This clonotype was counted at least ten times. This chain joins TRBV5-6 and TRBJ1-1; D unclear. The ends were cut back, 4 bases at V and 3 bases at J, with 7 bases in the middle. Germline CDR1 reads SGHDT; CDR2 reads YYEEEE. CDR3 length: 12 residues. The CDR3 here is CASSQWDTEAFF. The DNA for the CDR3 is TGTGCCAGCAGCCAATGGGACACTGAAGCTTTCTTT.

This clonotype was seen many times. This sequence joins TRBV7-2 and TRBJ1-4; D is ambiguous. The CDR3 sequence is 13 residues long. Trimming cost V 2 bases and J 8 bases, with 9 bases left between them. CDR1 is SGHTA and CDR2 is FQGNSA in the germline V gene. CDR3 in amino acids: CASSLQQDEKLFF. Written as DNA, the CDR3 is TGTGCCAGCAGCTTACAGCAGGACGAAAAACTGTTTTTT.

This clonotype occurred many times. The chain is built from TRBV6-1 and TRBJ2-3; D remains unclear. There are 14 residues in the CDR3. Trimming removed 8 bases from V and 1 base from J, with 13 bases in between. From germline, CDR1 is MNHNS and CDR2 SASEGT. CDR3 nucleotides: TGTGCCAGCGGGGATCGGCGCCGCACAGATACGCAGTATTTT. Translated, it gives CASGDRRRTDTQYF.

This clonotype was picked up many times. V is TRBV7-9 and J is TRBJ1-1; D call uncertain. V was pared by 3 bases and J by 0 bases, with 5 bases between. There are 13 residues in the CDR3. CDR1 and CDR2 from the germline V gene are SEHNR and FQNEAQ (reference sequence). CDR3 region: CASSFSMNTEAFF. Written as DNA, the CDR3 is TGTGCCAGCAGCTTTTCCATGAACACTGAAGCTTTCTTT.

This clonotype was counted at least ten times. The chain employs TRBV12-3 or TRBV12-4 and TRBJ2-1; no clear D. CDR3 length: 10 residues. V dropped 2 bases and J dropped 10 bases, with 3 bases sitting between them. The CDR3 DNA sequence: TGTGCCAGCAGTTTACGGGAGCAGTTCTTC. It encodes CASSLREQFF.

In its sample, this clonotype was seen many times. The chain is built from TRBV20-1 and TRBJ2-5, with 8 bases identical to TRBD2. The CDR3 is made up of 13 amino acids. V was pared by 2 bases and J by 5 bases, with 4 bases of the junction left unmatched. The germline CDR1 and CDR2 sequences are DFQATT and SNEGSKA (reference sequence). CDR3 sequence: CSARREGRETQYF. CDR3 nucleotides: TGCAGTGCTAGACGGGAGGGGCGCGAGACCCAGTACTTC.

This clonotype appeared many times. This chain links TRBV20-1 with TRBJ1-1; a possible D gene is TRBD1 (5 bases). Trimming left V 6 bases short and J 4 bases short, with 15 bases between. The CDR3 runs to 13 residues. Germline V CDR1 and CDR2: DFQATT, SNEGSKA (reference sequence). The CDR3 loop reads CSASQGLRTEAFF. The CDR3 nucleotides are TGCAGTGCCTCTCAGGGTTTGCGCACTGAAGCTTTCTTT.

This clonotype was picked up a small number of times. This chain connects TRBV6-5 to TRBJ2-7; 7 positions match TRBD2. The J segment lost 0 bases and the V segment lost 4 bases, leaving 9 bases of the junction unmatched. Germline CDR1 is MNHEY and CDR2 is SVGAGI. This CDR3 has 16 amino acids. In DNA form, the CDR3 reads TGTGCCAGCAGTTCCCTCGGAGGCGGGAGCTCCTACGAGCAGTACTTC. Translation: CASSSLGGGSSYEQYF.

This clonotype occurred many times. This chain joins TRBV6-5 and TRBJ2-2; D remains unclear. Trimming removed 2 bases from V and 6 bases from J, with 10 bases in between. The germline CDR1 and CDR2 sequences are MNHEY and SVGAGI. CDR3 size: 14 residues. CDR3 protein: CASSYIGRAGELFF. The CDR3 nucleotides read TGTGCCAGCAGTTACATTGGCCGGGCCGGGGAGCTGTTTTTT.

The chain combines TRBV6-1 with TRBJ1-5; D is uncertain. CDR1 and CDR2 from the germline V gene are MNHNS and SASEGT. The ends were cut back, 6 bases at V and 1 base at J, with 13 bases in the middle. The length of the CDR3 is 15 residues. The CDR3 sequence: CASSVLAGSNQPQHF. CDR3 nucleotides: TGTGCCAGCAGCGTTCTTGCGGGGAGCAATCAGCCCCAGCATTTT.

This clonotype was seen at least ten times. The gene calls are TRBV4-1 and TRBJ2-5; D possibly corresponds to TRBD1 (6 bases). The CDR3 totals 12 residues. CDR1 MGHRA and CDR2 YSYEKL come from the germline V gene. V lost 2 bases and J lost 12, with 13 bases in between. The CDR3 DNA reads TGCGCCAGCAGCCAAATCGGGACAACTAAGTACTTC. It specifies CASSQIGTTKYF.

The chain combines TRBV3-1 with TRBJ1-5; the D is unclear. V lost 10 bases, J lost 0 bases, and 28 bases lay in between. The CDR3 loop spans 19 amino acids. Germline V lookup: CDR1 LGHDT, CDR2 YNNKEL (reference sequence). In DNA, the CDR3 is TGTGCCATCAGTTTAGAGTTTTCCGAAATATCCCATAGCAATCAGCCCCAGCATTTT. Residues: CAISLEFSEISHSNQPQHF.

This clonotype occurred many times. J is TRBJ2-3 and V is TRBV12-3 or TRBV12-4, with no clear D. Trimming cost V 6 bases and J 4 bases, with 17 bases left between them. The CDR3 contains 15 residues. CDR3: CASRNGPLRSDTQYF. In nucleotides, the CDR3 is TGTGCCAGCAGAAACGGACCGCTTCGATCAGATACGCAGTATTTT.

This chain uses TRBV6-1 with TRBJ2-5; D is perhaps TRBD2 (6 bases). Germline lookup yields CDR1 MNHNS and CDR2 SASEGT. CDR3 length: 18 residues. The V and J ends lost 4 bases and 0 bases respectively, with 21 bases between them. CDR3 nucleotide sequence: TGTGCCAGCAGTGTTCTCCGTGCCGTAGCGGAGTACCAAGAGACCCAGTACTTC. Protein product: CASSVLRAVAEYQETQYF.

Regarding this clonotype: This may stem from a read error, because a much larger clone lies one nucleotide away. The rearrangement links TRBV10-3 to TRBJ1-2, with 9 bases aligning to TRBD1. Germline-derived CDR1 and CDR2 are ENHRY and SYGVKD. J lost 5 bases, V lost 10 bases, and 11 bases had no gene match. The length of the CDR3 is 14 residues. The CDR3 nucleotides are TGTGCCACCAACGACGGGGACAGGGAGTATGGCTACACCTTC. It encodes CATNDGDREYGYTF.

The chain is built from TRBV27 and TRBJ2-1; either TRBD1 or TRBD2 may supply D (5 bases each). Germline V CDR1 and CDR2: MNHEY, SMNVEV (reference sequence). V shed 4 bases and J shed 8 bases, with 27 bases lying between them. This CDR3 is 18 amino acids long. The CDR3 reads CASSSPSRGPRLIHEQFF. CDR3 sequence (DNA): TGTGCCAGCAGTTCCCCCTCCCGGGGACCGAGGTTAATCCATGAGCAGTTCTTC.

In this sample, this clonotype turned up many times. The chain combines TRBV27 with TRBJ2-7, with 9 positions matching TRBD1. CDR1 and CDR2 from the germline V gene are MNHEY and SMNVEV (reference sequence). Trimming cost V 5 bases and J 4 bases; bases outside gene matches: 3. The CDR3 has 13 residues. The CDR3: CASSKDRGYEQYF. The CDR3 nucleotides read TGTGCCAGCAGTAAGGACAGGGGTTACGAGCAGTACTTC.

This clonotype was observed at least ten times. The chain couples TRBV2 to TRBJ2-1; 8 bases map to TRBD1. The CDR3 has 14 amino acids. J lost 9 bases, V lost 7 bases, and 11 bases had no gene match. CDR1 is SNHLY, CDR2 FYNNEI, per germline. This chain's CDR3 is CASKTDRGGIEQFF. In DNA form, the CDR3 reads TGTGCCAGCAAGACCGACAGGGGCGGTATTGAGCAGTTCTTC.

This clonotype occurred many times. J is TRBJ2-1 and V is TRBV7-2; D may correspond to TRBD1 or TRBD2 (6 bases each). This CDR3 has 16 amino acids. The V gene's germline CDR1 is SGHTA and CDR2 FQGNSA. Trimming left V 5 bases short and J 7 bases short, with 21 bases between. The CDR3 DNA reads as TGTGCCAGCAGCCCCCGTGGGGGGCAAGTTCAGAATGAGCAGTTCTTC. Its protein is CASSPRGGQVQNEQFF.

This sequence joins TRBV7-2 and TRBJ2-4; D ambiguous. Between the trimmed V and J ends, which lost 5 bases and 8 bases, there was a span of 16 bases. The CDR3 contains 14 residues. Germline V gives CDR1 SGHTA, CDR2 FQGNSA. DNA of the CDR3: TGTGCCAGCAGCCGGAGAATGGACCTAGACATTCAGTACTTC. This translates into CASSRRMDLDIQYF. Drawing the rest from reference TRBV7-2 and TRBJ2-4, the complete variable domain is GAGVSQSPSNKVTEKGKDVELRCDPISGHTALYWYRQSLGQGLEFLIYFQGNSAPDKSGLPSDRFSAERTGGSVSTLTIQRTQQEDSAVYLCASSRRMDLDIQYFGAGTRLSVL.

As to this clonotype: A much larger clone lies a single base off, so this may be a read error. The V call is TRBV12-3 or TRBV12-4, the J call TRBJ2-7, with a possible D match to TRBD1 (6 bases). V lost 7 bases and J lost 5, with 18 bases in between. The CDR3 contains 14 residues. This CDR3 reads CASTPSRRGNEQYF. The CDR3 DNA reads as TGTGCCAGCACTCCCTCTCGCAGGGGCAACGAGCAGTACTTC.

The V and J genes are TRBV30 and TRBJ2-1; no firm D call. The CDR3 has 12 residues. The germline V gene encodes CDR1 GTSNPN and CDR2 SVGIG (reference sequence). Trimming stripped 0 bases from V and 11 bases from J, with 11 bases between. In DNA, the CDR3 is TGTGCCTGGAGTGTGAATAAGGGTAAGCAGTTCTTC. This gives the protein CAWSVNKGKQFF.